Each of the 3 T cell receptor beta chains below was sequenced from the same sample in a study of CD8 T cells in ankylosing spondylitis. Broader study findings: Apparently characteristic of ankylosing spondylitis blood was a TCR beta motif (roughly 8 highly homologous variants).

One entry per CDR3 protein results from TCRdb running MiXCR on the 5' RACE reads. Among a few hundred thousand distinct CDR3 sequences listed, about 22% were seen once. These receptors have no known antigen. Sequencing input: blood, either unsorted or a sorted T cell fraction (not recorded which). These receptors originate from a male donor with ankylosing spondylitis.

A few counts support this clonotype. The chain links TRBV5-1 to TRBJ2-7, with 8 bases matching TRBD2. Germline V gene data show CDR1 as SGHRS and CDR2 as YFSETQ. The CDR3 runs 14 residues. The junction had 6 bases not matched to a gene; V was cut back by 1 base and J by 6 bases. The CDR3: CASSLSGGFGEQYF. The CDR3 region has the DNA TGCGCCAGCAGCTTGTCGGGGGGGTTCGGCGAGCAGTACTTC.

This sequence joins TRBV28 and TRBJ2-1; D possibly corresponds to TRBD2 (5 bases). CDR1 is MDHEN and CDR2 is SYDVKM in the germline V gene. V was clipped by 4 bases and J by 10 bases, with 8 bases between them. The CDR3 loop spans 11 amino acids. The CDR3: CASSSGGEQFF. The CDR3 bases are TGTGCCAGCAGTTCCGGCGGGGAGCAGTTCTTC.

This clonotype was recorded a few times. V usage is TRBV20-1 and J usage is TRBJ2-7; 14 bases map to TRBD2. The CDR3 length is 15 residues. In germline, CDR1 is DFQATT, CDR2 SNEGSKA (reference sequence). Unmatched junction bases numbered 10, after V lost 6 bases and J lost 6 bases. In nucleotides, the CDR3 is TGCAGTGCACCGGGACTAGCGGGAGTACGCTCCGAGCAGTACTTC. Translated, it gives CSAPGLAGVRSEQYF.